This T cell receptor (beta chain) was recorded in a study of CD8 T cells in cerebrospinal fluid in Alzheimer's disease. In germline, CDR1 is LNHDA, CDR2 SQIVND (reference sequence). This CDR3 is built from 15 residues. A live/dead marker was used to sort live CSF cells for droplet sequencing. This clonotype is classed as medium-sized by frequency. TCRdb reprocessed the 10x single-cell sequencing reads, keeping one entry per CDR3 protein, no DNA. The sample holds approximately 500 distinct CDR3 sequences. This rearrangement joins TRBV19 to TRBJ2-5; TCRdb's D gene call, TRBD1, goes unchecked for lack of DNA. The specimen was cerebrospinal fluid. The sequence was collected from a human donor with Alzheimer's disease. The CDR3 protein is CASSPWTGSQETQYF.